This record covers a single TCR beta chain. Its matching antigen is unknown. The data were produced by immunoSEQ multiplex PCR, yet TCRdb's version contains in-frame clones alone and is incomplete. The repertoire consists of approximately 100,000 clones, with around 88% occurring once and the leading ten covering around 6.6%. Relapse after autologous stem cell transplantation occurred in every patient, and brentuximab vedotin exposure varied. These data are taken from a study of PD-1 blockade in classical Hodgkin lymphoma. Germline V gene sequence: CDR1 SNHLY, CDR2 FYNNEI. The CDR3 length is 13 residues. Trimming removed 3 bases at V and 2 bases at J, with 7 bases between. Study-wide points: Only CD4+ TCR diversity, not CD8+, had risen significantly by C4D1. Later analyses included only patients treated at least 1 year post-ASCT.

J is TRBJ2-5 and V is TRBV2; no definite D call. The specimen was peripheral blood mononuclear cells (PBMCs), collected before the second cycle of nivolumab. This TCR derives from a human donor with classical Hodgkin lymphoma. The CDR3 sequence is CASSDPSQETQYF. The CDR3 DNA reads TGTGCCAGCAGTGATCCCAGTCAAGAGACCCAGTACTTC. The variable domain in full, with the rest retrieved from reference TRBV2 and TRBJ2-5, is EPEVTQTPSHQVTQMGQEVILRCVPISNHLYFYWYRQILGQKVEFLVSFYNNEISEKSEIFDDQFSVERPDGSNFTLKIRSTKLEDSAMYFCASSDPSQETQYFGPGTRLLVL.